This T cell receptor (beta chain) was observed in a study of blood T cell repertoires in COVID-19 (dated by TCRdb to about 2020). Background on the whole study: Samples covering the acute and convalescent phases of COVID-19 were provided by collaborators in the United States, Italy and Spain. The prospective study material was composed of cDNA or gDNA derived from T cells, B-cell-depleted T cells, or PBMCs. The dataset comprised deeply sampled blood TCRbeta repertoires from subjects exposed to, actively infected with, or recovered from COVID-19. A freely available public database, intended as a resource for researchers studying the immune response to SARS-CoV-2, is where the repertoires were released. The samples were drawn from the first 160 participants of the ongoing ImmuneRACE study and from roughly 1,300 subjects provided by 6 global collaborators. A de-identified subject ID, COVID-19 status, age in years and sex were almost always included in the sample metadata. Where HLA class I and class II types were available, the types were taken from metadata supplied by the sample provider, not from assay-based typing.

The immunoSEQ Assay, a bias-controlled multiplex PCR, was used to amplify TCRbeta CDR3 regions from genomic DNA. From the authors' description of their analysis: The number of nucleated cells in each sample was estimated by amplification of reference gene primers within the assay. To quantify the absolute abundance of each unique TCRbeta CDR3 rearrangement, sequence reads were collapsed and filtered. For each sample, productive Simpson clonality was calculated as the square root of Simpson's diversity index over productive rearrangements. The immuneACCESS repertoire file appears here via TCRdb, limited to in-frame rearrangements. These files lack a portion of the clones; in checked studies, under half of the deficit traces to unresolved V genes, and the cause of the others is not known. The D gene and trimming were derived from the DNA, and the V and J assignments and clone size from that table. Present in this sample are 130,000 to 150,000 clones, 60% to 80% of which were seen just once. The leading ten clones occupy over 8.5% of the sample.

General study outcomes and caveats: The amount of clinical and demographic metadata varied by source and participant and was provided uncurated.

The collaborating institutions used their own protocols to collect whole blood in K2EDTA tubes. Collaborator samples were shipped for TCRbeta analysis as frozen whole blood, isolated PBMCs, or DNA extracted from either sample type. The CDR3 runs 16 residues from the cysteine to the phenylalanine. Left in the record is the CDR3 DNA by itself, 48 bases read in frame from the first base. CDR1 and CDR2 were assigned from the germline V gene (reference sequence) as SGHNT and YYREEE. The junction shows trimming of 0 bases on V and 7 bases on J, plus 14 bases between the germline ends. This clone was detected only a few times. Its antigen is unknown. One base away there is no much larger clone; base qualities are not given.

The sequence derives from a man aged 45 to 65 with active or convalescent COVID-19. Specimen: peripheral blood. The sequence joins TRBV5-4 to TRBJ1-6, with TRBD1 tentatively as D gene (6 bases match). The CDR3 amino acid sequence is: CASSLEVTGHNSPLHF. The DNA reads as follows: TGTGCCAGCAGCTTGGAGGTTACAGGGCACAATTCACCCCTCCACTTT.